This T cell receptor beta chain was sequenced for a study of breast tumors, draining lymph nodes, adjacent tissues (dated by TCRdb to 2016 to 2017). With respect to the entire study: In breast cancer patients, the study compared the TCR beta repertoires of tumor, adjacent nontumor tissue and axillary lymph nodes. In human breast cancer, the study set out to evaluate how tumor, surrounding tissue and draining lymph node repertoires relate to one another and whether T cells may move between these sites.

Sequencer: Illumina HiSeq 2000. Multiplex PCR amplification was used to generate the TCR beta chain libraries. The amplified TCR beta chain products were analyzed by high-throughput sequencing. The raw public reads went through TCRdb reprocessing: fastp at Q25, MiXCR clone calling, in-frame beta chains kept. Entries are consolidated by CDR3 protein sequence, retaining the most common genes and DNA. The sample table lists under 15,000 distinct CDR3 sequences, roughly 70% of them with a count of one. Around 47% of the sample comes from the top ten. This clonotype was recorded at least ten times. No cognate antigen has been identified for it. No much larger clone is present one base from it, and per-base qualities are unavailable. Overall results and qualifications from the work: In luminal-like breast cancer, tumor and nontumor tissue repertoires resembled each other significantly more than in basal-like breast cancer. Tumor T-cell repertoires showed less diversity than lymph node repertoires and more diversity than nontumor tissue repertoires, and tumor T-cell repertoires showed preferential V and J gene usage. The conclusion that tumor T cells originate in lymph nodes was presented as consistent with a hypothesis rather than as directly demonstrated. The data were considered consistent with most tumor T cells being derived from the lymph node and subsequently expanding within tumor tissue.

The adjacent samples were made up of nontumor breast tissue around the tumor. Sequences were obtained from tumor-adjacent breast tissue. The receptor was isolated from a female donor with breast cancer. Some clones in this sample may be carry-over from other donors' samples.

The CDR3 region reads CASSPTSGRQETQYF. The sequenced DNA is TGCGCCAGCAGCCCGACTAGCGGGAGGCAAGAGACCCAGTACTTC. The V gene is TRBV5-1 and the J gene is TRBJ2-5, with TRBD2 identical over 13 junction bases. The germline V gene sets CDR1 to SGHRS and CDR2 to YFSETQ. Unmatched junction bases come to 2, with V trimmed by 4 bases and J by 2 bases. From cysteine to phenylalanine, the CDR3 is 15 amino acids long. The only DNA kept is the CDR3, 45 bases in frame from the first base.